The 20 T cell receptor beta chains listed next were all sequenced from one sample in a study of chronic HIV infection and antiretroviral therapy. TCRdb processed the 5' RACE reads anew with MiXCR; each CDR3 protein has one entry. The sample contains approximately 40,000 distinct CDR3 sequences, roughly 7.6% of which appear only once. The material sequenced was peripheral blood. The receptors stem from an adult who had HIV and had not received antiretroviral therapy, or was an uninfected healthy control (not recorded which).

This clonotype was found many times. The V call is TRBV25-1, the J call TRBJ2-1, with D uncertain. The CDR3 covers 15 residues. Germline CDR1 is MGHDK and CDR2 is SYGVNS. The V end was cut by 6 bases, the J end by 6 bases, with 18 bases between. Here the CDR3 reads CASSALGITGNEQFF. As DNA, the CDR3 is TGTGCCAGCAGCGCCCTTGGCATCACGGGCAATGAGCAGTTCTTC.

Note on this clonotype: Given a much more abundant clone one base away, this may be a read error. The CDR3 region has the DNA TGTGCCACCCTTGACGGGATGAACACTGAAACTTTCTTT. Its translation: CATLDGMNTETFF. The V call is TRBV2, the J call TRBJ1-1; D uncertain. Germline V gene data show CDR1 as SNHLY and CDR2 as FYNNEI. This CDR3 has 13 residues. Together with reference TRBV2 and TRBJ1-1, the CDR3 gives the full variable domain: EPEVTQTPSHQVTQMGQEVILRCVPISNHLYFYWYRQILGQKVEFLVSFYNNEISEKSEIFDDQFSVERPDGSNFTLKIRSTKLEDSAMYFCATLDGMNTETFFGQGTRLTVV.

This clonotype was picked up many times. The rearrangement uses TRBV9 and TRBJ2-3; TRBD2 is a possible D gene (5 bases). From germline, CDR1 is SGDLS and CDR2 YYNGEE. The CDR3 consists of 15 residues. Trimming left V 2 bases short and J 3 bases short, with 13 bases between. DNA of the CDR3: TGTGCCAGCAGCGTCGTTCTAGCCGGGACAGATACGCAGTATTTT. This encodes CASSVVLAGTDTQYF.

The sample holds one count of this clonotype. CDR3 in amino acids: CANRTFGEKLFF. DNA of the CDR3: TGTGCCAACAGGACATTCGGTGAAAAACTGTTTTTT. The chain combines TRBV11-2 with TRBJ1-4, with D perhaps TRBD1 (5 bases). The germline V and J ends were trimmed by 10 bases and 7 bases, with 13 bases remaining between them. Germline V lookup: CDR1 SGHAT, CDR2 FQNNGV. The CDR3 is 12 amino acids.

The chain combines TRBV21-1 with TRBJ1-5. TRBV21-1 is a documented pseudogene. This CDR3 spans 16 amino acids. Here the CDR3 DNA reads TGTGCCAGCAGTACATTGCCACTAGCCGAAAATCAGCCCCAGCATTTT. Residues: CASSTLPLAENQPQHF.

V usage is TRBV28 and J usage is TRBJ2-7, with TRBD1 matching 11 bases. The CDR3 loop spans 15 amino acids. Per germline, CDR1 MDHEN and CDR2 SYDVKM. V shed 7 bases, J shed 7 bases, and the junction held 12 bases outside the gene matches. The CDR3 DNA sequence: TGTGCCAGCAACCCGTACGGACAGGGGGCGAGGGAGCAGTACTTC. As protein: CASNPYGQGAREQYF. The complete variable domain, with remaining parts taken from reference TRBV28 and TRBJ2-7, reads DVKVTQSSRYLVKRTGEKVFLECVQDMDHENMFWYRQDPGLGLRLIYFSYDVKMKEKGDIPEGYSVSREKKERFSLILESASTNQTSMYLCASNPYGQGAREQYFGPGTRLTVT.

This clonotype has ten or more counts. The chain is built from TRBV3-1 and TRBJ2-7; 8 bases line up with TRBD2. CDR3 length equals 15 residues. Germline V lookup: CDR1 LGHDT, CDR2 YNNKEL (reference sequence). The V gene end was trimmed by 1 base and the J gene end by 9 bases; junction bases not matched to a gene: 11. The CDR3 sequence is CASSQGGLAGRRQYF. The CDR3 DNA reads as TGTGCCAGCAGCCAAGGTGGGCTAGCGGGCCGTCGGCAGTACTTC.

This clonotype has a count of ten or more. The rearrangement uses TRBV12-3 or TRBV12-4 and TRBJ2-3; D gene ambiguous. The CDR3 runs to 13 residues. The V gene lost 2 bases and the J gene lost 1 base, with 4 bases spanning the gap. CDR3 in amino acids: CASSLIGTDTQYF. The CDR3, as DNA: TGTGCCAGCAGTTTAATTGGCACAGATACGCAGTATTTT.

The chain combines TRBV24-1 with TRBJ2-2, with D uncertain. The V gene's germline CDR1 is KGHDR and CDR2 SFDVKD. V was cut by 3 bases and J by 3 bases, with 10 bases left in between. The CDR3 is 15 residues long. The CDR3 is CATSDGQMDTGELFF. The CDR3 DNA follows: TGTGCCACCAGTGATGGTCAAATGGACACCGGGGAGCTGTTTTTT.

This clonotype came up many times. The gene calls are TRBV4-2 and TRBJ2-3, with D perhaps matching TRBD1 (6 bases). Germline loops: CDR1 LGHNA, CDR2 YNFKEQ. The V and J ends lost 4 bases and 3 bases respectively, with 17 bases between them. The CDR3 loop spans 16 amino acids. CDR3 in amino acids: CASSLFHQGRTDTQYF. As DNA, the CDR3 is TGTGCCAGCAGCCTATTCCACCAGGGGAGAACAGATACGCAGTATTTT.

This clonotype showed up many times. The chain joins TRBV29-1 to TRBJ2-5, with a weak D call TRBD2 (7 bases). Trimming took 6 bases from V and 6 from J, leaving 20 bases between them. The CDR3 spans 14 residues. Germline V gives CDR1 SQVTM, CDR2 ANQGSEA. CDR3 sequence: CSVGGTSAVQTQYF. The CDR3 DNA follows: TGCAGCGTGGGAGGGACATCAGCTGTCCAGACCCAGTACTTC. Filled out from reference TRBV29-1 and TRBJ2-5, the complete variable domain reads SAVISQKPSRDICQRGTSLTIQCQVDSQVTMMFWYRQQPGQSLTLIATANQGSEATYESGFVIDKFPISRPNLTFSTLTVSNMSPEDSSIYLCSVGGTSAVQTQYFGPGTRLLVL.

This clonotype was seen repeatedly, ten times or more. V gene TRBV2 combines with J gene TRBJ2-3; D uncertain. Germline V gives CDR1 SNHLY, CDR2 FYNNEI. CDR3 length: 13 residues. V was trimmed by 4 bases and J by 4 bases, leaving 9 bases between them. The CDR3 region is CASSVVGSDTQYF. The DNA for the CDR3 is TGTGCCAGCAGTGTCGTGGGGTCAGATACGCAGTATTTT.

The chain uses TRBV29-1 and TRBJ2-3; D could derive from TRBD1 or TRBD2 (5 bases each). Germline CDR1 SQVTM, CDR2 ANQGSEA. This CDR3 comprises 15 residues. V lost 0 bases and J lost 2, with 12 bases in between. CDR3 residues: CSVEDGGTFTDTQYF. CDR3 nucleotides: TGCAGCGTTGAAGATGGTGGGACCTTCACAGATACGCAGTATTTT.

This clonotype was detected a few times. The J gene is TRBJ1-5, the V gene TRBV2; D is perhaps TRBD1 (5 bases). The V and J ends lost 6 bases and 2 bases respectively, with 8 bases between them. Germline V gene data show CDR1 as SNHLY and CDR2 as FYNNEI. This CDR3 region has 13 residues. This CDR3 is CASSREGNQPQHF. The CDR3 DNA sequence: TGTGCCAGCAGCAGGGAAGGCAATCAGCCCCAGCATTTT.

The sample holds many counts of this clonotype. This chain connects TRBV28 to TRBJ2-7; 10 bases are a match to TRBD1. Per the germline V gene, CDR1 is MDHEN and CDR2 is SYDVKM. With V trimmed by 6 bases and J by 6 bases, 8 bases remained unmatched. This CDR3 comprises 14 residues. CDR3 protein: CASSRDRGYREQYF. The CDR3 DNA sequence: TGTGCCAGCAGCCGGGACAGGGGCTATCGCGAGCAGTACTTC.

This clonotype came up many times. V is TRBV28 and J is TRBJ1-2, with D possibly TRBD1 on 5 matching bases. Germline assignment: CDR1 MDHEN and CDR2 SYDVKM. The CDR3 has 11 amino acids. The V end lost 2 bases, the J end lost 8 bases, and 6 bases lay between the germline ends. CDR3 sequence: CASSLGDGYTF. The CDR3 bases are TGTGCCAGCAGTTTAGGGGACGGCTACACCTTC.

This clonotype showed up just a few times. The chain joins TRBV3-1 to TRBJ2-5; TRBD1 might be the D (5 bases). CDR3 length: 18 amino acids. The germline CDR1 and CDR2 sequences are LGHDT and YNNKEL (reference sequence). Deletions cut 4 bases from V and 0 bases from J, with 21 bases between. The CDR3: CASSPFGLEQDHQETQYF. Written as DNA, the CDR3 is TGTGCCAGCAGCCCGTTCGGTTTGGAACAGGACCACCAAGAGACCCAGTACTTC.

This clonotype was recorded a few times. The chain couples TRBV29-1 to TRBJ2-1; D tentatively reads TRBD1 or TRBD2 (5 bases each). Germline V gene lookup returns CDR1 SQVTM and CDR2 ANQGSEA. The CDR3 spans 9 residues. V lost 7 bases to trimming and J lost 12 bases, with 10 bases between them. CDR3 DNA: TGCAGCGCGGGACCCGGGCAGTTCTTC. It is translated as CSAGPGQFF.

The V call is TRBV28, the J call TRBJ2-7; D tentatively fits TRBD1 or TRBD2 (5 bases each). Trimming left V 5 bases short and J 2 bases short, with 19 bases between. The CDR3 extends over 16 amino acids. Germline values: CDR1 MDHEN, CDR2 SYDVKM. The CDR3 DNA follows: TGTGCCAGCAGTCCAGGGAGCCCGGGTATTCCCTACGAGCAGTACTTC. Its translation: CASSPGSPGIPYEQYF.

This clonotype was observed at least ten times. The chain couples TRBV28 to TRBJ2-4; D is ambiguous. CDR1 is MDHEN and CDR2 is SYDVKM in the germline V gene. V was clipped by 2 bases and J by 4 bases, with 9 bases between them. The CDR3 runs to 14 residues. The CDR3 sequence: CASSLEQPKNIQYF. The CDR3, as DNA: TGTGCCAGCAGTTTAGAACAGCCTAAAAACATTCAGTACTTC.